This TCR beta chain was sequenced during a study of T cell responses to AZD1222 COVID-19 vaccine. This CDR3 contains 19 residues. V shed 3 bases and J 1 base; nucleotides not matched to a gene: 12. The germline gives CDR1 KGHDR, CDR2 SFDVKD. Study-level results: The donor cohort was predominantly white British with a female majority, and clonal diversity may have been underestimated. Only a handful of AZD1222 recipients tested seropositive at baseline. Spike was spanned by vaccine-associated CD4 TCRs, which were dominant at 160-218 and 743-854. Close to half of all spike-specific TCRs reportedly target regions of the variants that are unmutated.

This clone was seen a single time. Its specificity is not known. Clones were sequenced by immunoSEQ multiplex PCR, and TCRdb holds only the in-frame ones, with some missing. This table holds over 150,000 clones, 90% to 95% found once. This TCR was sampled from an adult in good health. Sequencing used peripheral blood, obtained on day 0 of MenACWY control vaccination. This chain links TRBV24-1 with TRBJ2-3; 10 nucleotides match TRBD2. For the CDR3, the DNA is TGTGCCACCAGTGATCCAACTCCCCTAGCGGGAGTTGGCACAGATACGCAGTATTTT. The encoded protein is CATSDPTPLAGVGTDTQYF.